Shown below are 6 T cell receptor beta chains from a single sample sequenced in a study of T cells in Graves' hyperthyroidism and ophthalmopathy. The source material, RNA transcripts, was used to amplify TCR beta CDR3 regions. A first-round RT-PCR of the TCR CDR3 used the HTBI primer set. TCRdb redid the calling of the multiplex PCR reads with MiXCR, one entry per CDR3 protein. This table holds some 500,000 distinct CDR3 sequences, around 16% found once. The specimen sequenced was blood. These receptors all stem from a woman aged 25 to 39 with Graves' ophthalmopathy.

This clonotype was seen ten or more times. J is TRBJ1-4 and V is TRBV30; D gene unclear. Germline-derived CDR1 and CDR2 are GTSNPN and SVGIG (reference sequence). V was trimmed by 0 bases and J by 7 bases, leaving 3 bases between them. The CDR3 consists of 11 residues. CDR3 loop: CAWSVAEKLFF. CDR3 DNA sequence: TGTGCCTGGAGTGTAGCTGAAAAACTGTTTTTT.

The CDR3 DNA reads as TGTGCCAGCAGCGTAGGGGGGTCGGACCTCCCCTACGAGCAGTACTTC. Translation gives CASSVGGSDLPYEQYF. V usage is TRBV9 and J usage is TRBJ2-7; D is perhaps TRBD1 or TRBD2 (5 bases each). V was clipped by 0 bases and J by 2 bases, with 15 bases between them. The CDR3 is 16 amino acids. CDR1 is SGDLS, CDR2 YYNGEE, per germline. Full variable domain (missing parts from reference TRBV9 and TRBJ2-7): DSGVTQTPKHLITATGQRVTLRCSPRSGDLSVYWYQQSLDQGLQFLIQYYNGEERAKGNILERFSAQQFPDLHSELNLSSLELGDSALYFCASSVGGSDLPYEQYFGPGTRLTVT.

This clonotype occurred many times. The V and J genes are TRBV7-2 and TRBJ2-3; D call uncertain. Trimming took off 1 base at V and 5 bases at J, with 4 bases between the two ends. The CDR3 contains 12 residues. The germline gives CDR1 SGHTA, CDR2 FQGNSA. CDR3 in DNA: TGTGCCAGCAGCTTAGTGGTAGATACGCAGTATTTT. Translating gives CASSLVVDTQYF.

This clonotype was recorded many times. The chain combines TRBV28 with TRBJ1-1, with a weak D call TRBD1 (5 bases). CDR3 length equals 16 residues. V shed 3 bases and J shed 5 bases, with 19 bases lying between them. The germline CDR1 and CDR2 sequences are MDHEN and SYDVKM. The CDR3: CASSLGRGGPRTEAFF. CDR3 nucleotide sequence: TGTGCCAGCAGTTTGGGGAGGGGAGGGCCGAGGACTGAAGCTTTCTTT.

The V gene is TRBV5-5, the J gene TRBJ1-2, with TRBD1 as a possible D gene (5 bases). This CDR3 spans 16 amino acids. V lost 1 base and J lost 5, with 18 bases in between. Germline V gives CDR1 SGHKS, CDR2 YYEKEE (reference sequence). The CDR3 nucleotides read TGTGCCAGCAGCTTGAGTACGGGGGTCGTCGGGTATGGCTACACCTTC. Its protein product is CASSLSTGVVGYGYTF. The full variable domain, with the rest looked up from reference TRBV5-5 and TRBJ1-2, is DAGVTQSPTHLIKTRGQQVTLRCSPISGHKSVSWYQQVLGQGPQFIFQYYEKEERGRGNFPDRFSARQFPNYSSELNVNALLLGDSALYLCASSLSTGVVGYGYTFGSGTRLTVV.

This clonotype was picked up a small number of times. The rearrangement uses TRBV5-4 and TRBJ2-7, with 8 bases identical to TRBD2. Germline assignment: CDR1 SGHNT and CDR2 YYREEE (reference sequence). The CDR3 totals 14 residues. The V gene end was trimmed by 5 bases and the J gene end by 4 bases; junction bases not matched to a gene: 8. CDR3 sequence (DNA): TGTGCCAGCAGTAAAGCGGGAGAGGGTTACGAGCAGTACTTC. Translated: CASSKAGEGYEQYF.